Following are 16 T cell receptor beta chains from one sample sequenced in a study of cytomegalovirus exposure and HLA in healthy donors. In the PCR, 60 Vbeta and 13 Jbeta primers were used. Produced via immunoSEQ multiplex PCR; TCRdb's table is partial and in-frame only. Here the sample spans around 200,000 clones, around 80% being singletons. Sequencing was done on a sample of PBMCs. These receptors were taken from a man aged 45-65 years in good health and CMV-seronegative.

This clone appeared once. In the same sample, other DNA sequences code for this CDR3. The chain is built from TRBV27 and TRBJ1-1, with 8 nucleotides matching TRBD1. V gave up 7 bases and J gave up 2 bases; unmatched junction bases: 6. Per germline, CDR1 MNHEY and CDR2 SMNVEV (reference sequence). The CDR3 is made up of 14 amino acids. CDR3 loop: CASTIGQGNTEAFF. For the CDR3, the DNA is TGTGCCAGCACGATAGGACAGGGAAACACTGAAGCTTTCTTT.

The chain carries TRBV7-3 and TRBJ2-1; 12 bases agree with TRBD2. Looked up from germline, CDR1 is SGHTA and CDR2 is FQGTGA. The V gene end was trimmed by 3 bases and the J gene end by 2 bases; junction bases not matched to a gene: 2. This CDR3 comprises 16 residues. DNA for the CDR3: TGTGCCAGCAGCTTCCTAGCGGGAGGGGCCTACAATGAGCAGTTCTTC. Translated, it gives CASSFLAGGAYNEQFF.

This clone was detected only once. In DNA, the CDR3 is TGTGCCAGCAGTCGGGACAGATTAAACTATGGCTACACCTTC. Protein sequence: CASSRDRLNYGYTF. This chain uses TRBV27 with TRBJ1-2, with 7 bases fitting TRBD1. J gave up 2 bases and V 5 bases, and 5 bases lay outside the gene matches. The CDR3 has 14 amino acids. Germline loops: CDR1 MNHEY, CDR2 SMNVEV (reference sequence).

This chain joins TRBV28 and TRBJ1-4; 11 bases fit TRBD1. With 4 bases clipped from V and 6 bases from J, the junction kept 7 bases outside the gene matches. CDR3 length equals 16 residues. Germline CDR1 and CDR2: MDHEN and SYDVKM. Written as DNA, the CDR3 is TGTGCCAGCAGTTCGGACAGGGGGCTAATCTATGAAAAACTGTTTTTT. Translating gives CASSSDRGLIYEKLFF.

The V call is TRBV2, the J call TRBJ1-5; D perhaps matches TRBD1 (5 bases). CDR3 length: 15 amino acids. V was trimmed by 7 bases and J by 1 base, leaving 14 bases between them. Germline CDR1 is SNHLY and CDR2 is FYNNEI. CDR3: CASKLGGGSNQPQHF. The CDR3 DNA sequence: TGTGCCAGCAAACTCGGGGGAGGGAGCAATCAGCCCCAGCATTTT.

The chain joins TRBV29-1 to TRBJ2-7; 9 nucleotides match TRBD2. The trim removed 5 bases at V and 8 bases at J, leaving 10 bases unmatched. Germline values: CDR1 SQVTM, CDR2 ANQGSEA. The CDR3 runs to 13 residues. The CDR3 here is CSVRPAGGGKQYF. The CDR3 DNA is TGCAGCGTTCGCCCTGCGGGAGGGGGAAAGCAGTACTTC.

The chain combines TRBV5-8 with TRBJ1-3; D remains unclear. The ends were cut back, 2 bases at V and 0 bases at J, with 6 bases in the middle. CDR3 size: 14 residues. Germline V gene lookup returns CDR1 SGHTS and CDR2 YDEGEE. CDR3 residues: CASSFGSSGNTIYF. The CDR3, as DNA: TGTGCCAGCAGCTTCGGGAGCTCTGGAAACACCATATATTTT.

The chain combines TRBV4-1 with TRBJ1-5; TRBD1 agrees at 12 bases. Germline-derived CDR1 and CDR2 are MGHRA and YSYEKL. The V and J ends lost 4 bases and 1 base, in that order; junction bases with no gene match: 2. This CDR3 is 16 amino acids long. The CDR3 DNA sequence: TGCGCCAGCAGCCTGGGACAGGGGGCGAGCAATCAGCCCCAGCATTTT. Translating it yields CASSLGQGASNQPQHF.

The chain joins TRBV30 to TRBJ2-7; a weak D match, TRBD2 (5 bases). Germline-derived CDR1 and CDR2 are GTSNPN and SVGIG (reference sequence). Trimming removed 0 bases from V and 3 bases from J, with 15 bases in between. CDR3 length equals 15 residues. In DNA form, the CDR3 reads TGTGCCTGGAGTGTACGCCCAGGAGGTGTCTACGAGCAGTACTTC. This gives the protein CAWSVRPGGVYEQYF.

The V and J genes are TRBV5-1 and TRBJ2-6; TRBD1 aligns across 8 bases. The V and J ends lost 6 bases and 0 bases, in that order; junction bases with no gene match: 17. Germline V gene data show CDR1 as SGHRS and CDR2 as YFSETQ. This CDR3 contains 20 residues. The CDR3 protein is CASMPLGLSGGPSGANVLTF. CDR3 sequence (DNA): TGCGCCAGCATGCCTCTGGGGTTGTCAGGGGGCCCCTCTGGGGCCAACGTCCTGACTTTC.

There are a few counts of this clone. The CDR3 sequence is CASSLSGGLVSNEQFF. CDR3 nucleotide sequence: TGTGCCAGCAGTTTATCGGGGGGACTAGTCTCAAATGAGCAGTTCTTC. J is TRBJ2-1 and V is TRBV27, with TRBD2 identical over 8 bases. Germline assignment: CDR1 MNHEY and CDR2 SMNVEV (reference sequence). The length of the CDR3 is 16 residues. Trimming cost V 0 bases and J 7 bases; bases outside gene matches: 8.

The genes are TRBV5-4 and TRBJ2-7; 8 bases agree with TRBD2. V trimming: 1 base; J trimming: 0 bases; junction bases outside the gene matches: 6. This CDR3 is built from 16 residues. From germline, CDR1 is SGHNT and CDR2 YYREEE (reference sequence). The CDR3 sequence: CASSLKRERSSYEQYF. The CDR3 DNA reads TGTGCCAGCAGCTTGAAGCGGGAGCGTAGCTCCTACGAGCAGTACTTC. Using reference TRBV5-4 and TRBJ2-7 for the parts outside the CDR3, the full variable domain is ETGVTQSPTHLIKTRGQQVTLRCSSQSGHNTVSWYQQALGQGPQFIFQYYREEENGRGNFPPRFSGLQFPNYSSELNVNALELDDSALYLCASSLKRERSSYEQYFGPGTRLTVT.

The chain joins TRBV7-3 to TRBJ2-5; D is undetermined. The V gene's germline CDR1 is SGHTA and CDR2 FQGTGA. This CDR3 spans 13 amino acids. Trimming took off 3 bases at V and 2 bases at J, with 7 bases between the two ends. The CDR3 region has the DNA TGTGCCAGCAGCTTGGGCAGGCAAGAGACCCAGTACTTC. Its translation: CASSLGRQETQYF.

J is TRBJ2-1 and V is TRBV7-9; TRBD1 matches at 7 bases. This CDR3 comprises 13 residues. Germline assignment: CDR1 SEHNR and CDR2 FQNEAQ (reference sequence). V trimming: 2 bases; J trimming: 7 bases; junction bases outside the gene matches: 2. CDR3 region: CASSLTGVNEQFF. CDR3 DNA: TGTGCCAGCAGCTTAACAGGGGTAAATGAGCAGTTCTTC.

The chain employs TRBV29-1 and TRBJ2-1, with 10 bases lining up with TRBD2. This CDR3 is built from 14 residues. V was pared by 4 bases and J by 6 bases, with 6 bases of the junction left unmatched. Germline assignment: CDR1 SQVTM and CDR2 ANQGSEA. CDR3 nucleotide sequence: TGCAGCGTTGGTGAGCGGGAGGGTCCCAATGAGCAGTTCTTC. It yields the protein CSVGEREGPNEQFF.

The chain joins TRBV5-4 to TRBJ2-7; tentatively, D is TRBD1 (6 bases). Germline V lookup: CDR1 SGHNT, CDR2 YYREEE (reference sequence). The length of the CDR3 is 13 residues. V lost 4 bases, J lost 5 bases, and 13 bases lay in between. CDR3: CASSGNRDNEQYF. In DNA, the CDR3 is TGTGCCAGCAGCGGAAACAGGGACAACGAGCAGTACTTC.